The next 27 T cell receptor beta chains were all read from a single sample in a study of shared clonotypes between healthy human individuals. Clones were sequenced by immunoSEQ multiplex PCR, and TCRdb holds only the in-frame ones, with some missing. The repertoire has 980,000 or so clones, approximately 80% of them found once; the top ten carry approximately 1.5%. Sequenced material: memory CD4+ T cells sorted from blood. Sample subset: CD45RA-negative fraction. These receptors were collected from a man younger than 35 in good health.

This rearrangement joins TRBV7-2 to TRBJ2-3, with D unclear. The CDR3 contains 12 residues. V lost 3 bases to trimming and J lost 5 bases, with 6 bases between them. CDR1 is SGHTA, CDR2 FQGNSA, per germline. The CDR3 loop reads CASSFFVDTQYF. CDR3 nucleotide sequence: TGTGCCAGCAGCTTCTTCGTAGATACGCAGTATTTT.

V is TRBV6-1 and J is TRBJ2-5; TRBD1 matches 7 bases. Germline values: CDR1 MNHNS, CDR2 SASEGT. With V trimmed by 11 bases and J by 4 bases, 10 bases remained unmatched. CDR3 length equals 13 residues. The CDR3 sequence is CAGKGGPSETQYF. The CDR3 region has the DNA TGTGCCGGCAAAGGGGGCCCATCAGAGACCCAGTACTTC.

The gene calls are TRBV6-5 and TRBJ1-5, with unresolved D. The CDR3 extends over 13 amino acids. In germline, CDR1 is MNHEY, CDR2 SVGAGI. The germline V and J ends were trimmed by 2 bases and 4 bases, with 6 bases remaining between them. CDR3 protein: CASSYGLNQPQHF. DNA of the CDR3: TGTGCCAGCAGTTACGGGTTAAATCAGCCCCAGCATTTT.

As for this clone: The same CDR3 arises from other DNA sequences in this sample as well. The CDR3 region is CASSSTSGPYNEQFF. The CDR3 nucleotides are TGCGCCAGCAGCTCCACTAGCGGGCCCTACAATGAGCAGTTCTTC. J is TRBJ2-1 and V is TRBV5-1, with TRBD2 matching 9 bases. The CDR3 is 15 amino acids. The J segment lost 2 bases and the V segment lost 3 bases, leaving 3 bases of the junction unmatched. CDR1 and CDR2 (germline): SGHRS, YFSETQ.

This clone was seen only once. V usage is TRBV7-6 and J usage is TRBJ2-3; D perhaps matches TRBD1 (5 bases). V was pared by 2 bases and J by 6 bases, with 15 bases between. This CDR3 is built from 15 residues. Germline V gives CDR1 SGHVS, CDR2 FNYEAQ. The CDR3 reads CASSLRSQGTDTQYF. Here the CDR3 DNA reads TGTGCCAGCAGCTTACGCTCCCAGGGAACTGATACGCAGTATTTT.

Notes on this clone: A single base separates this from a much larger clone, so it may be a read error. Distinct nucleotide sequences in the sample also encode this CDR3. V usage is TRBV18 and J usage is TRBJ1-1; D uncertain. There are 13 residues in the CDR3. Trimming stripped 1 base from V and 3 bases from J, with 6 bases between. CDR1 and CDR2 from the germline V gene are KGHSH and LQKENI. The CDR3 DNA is TGTGCCAGCTCACCACTTCCCCACACTGAAGCTTTCTTT. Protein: CASSPLPHTEAFF. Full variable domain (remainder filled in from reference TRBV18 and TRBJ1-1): NAGVMQNPRHLVRRRGQEARLRCSPMKGHSHVYWYRQLPEEGLKFMVYLQKENIIDESGMPKERFSAEFPKEGPSILRIQQVVRGDSAAYFCASSPLPHTEAFFGQGTRLTVV.

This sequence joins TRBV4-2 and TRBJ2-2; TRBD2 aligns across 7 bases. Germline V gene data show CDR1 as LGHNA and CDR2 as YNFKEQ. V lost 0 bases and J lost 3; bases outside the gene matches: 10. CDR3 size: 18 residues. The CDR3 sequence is CASSQDHGGWDYTGELFF. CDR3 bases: TGTGCCAGCAGCCAAGACCACGGGGGGTGGGATTACACCGGGGAGCTGTTTTTT.

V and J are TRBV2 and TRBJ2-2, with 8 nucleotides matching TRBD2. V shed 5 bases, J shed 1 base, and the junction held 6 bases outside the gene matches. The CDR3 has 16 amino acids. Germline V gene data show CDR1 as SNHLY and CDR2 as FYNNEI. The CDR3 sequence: CASSKGAGGNTGELFF. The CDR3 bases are TGTGCCAGCAGTAAAGGGGCGGGAGGGAACACCGGGGAGCTGTTTTTT.

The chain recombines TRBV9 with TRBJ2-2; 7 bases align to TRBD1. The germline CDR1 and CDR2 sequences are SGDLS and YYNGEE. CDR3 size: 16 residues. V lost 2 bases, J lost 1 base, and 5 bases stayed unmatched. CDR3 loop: CASSVTTGLNTGELFF. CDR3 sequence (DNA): TGTGCCAGCAGCGTTACGACAGGGTTGAACACCGGGGAGCTGTTTTTT.

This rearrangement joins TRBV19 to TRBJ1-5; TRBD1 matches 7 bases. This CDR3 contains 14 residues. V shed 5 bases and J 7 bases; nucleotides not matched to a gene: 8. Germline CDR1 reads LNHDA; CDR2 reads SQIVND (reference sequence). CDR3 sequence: CASSARGSEQPQHF. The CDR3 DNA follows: TGTGCCAGTAGTGCCAGGGGGTCGGAACAGCCCCAGCATTTT.

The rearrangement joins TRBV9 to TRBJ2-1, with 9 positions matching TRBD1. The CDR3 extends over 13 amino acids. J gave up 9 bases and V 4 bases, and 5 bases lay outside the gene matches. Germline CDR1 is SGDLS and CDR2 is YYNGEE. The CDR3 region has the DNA TGTGCCAGCAGCTCAAGACAGGGGGGTGAGCAGTTCTTC. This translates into CASSSRQGGEQFF.

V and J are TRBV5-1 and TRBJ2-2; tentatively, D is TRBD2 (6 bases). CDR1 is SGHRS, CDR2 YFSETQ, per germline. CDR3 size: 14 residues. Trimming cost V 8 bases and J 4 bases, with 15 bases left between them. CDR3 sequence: CASSGGDGTGELFF. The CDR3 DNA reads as TGCGCCAGTTCCGGGGGAGATGGCACCGGGGAGCTGTTTTTT.

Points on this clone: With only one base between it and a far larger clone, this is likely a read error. The CDR3 coding sequence is TGTGCCAGCAGCTCCAGGGTCCAAGAGACCCAGTACTTC. It translates to CASSSRVQETQYF. This chain links TRBV11-2 with TRBJ2-5; D may be TRBD1 (5 bases). Between the trimmed V and J ends, which lost 4 bases and 1 base, there was a span of 7 bases. This CDR3 spans 13 amino acids. Germline CDR1 SGHAT, CDR2 FQNNGV.

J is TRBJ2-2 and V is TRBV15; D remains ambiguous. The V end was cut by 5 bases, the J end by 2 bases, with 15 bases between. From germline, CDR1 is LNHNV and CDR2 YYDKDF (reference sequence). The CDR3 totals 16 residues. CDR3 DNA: TGTGCCACCAGCGGACGGAGACTCTCTAACACCGGGGAGCTGTTTTTT. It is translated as CATSGRRLSNTGELFF.

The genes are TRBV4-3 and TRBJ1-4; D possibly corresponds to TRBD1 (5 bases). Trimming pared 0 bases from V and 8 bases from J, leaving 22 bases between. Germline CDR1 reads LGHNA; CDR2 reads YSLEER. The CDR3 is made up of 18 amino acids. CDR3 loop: CASSQDLVSRGQGEKLFF. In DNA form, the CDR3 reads TGCGCCAGCAGCCAAGATCTTGTGAGCAGAGGACAAGGAGAAAAACTGTTTTTT.

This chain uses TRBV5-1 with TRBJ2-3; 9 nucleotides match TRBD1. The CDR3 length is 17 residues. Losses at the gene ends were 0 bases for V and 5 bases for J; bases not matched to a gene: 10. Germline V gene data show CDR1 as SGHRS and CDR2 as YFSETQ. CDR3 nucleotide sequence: TGCGCCAGCAGCTTGGGGTCAAGGGACAGGGTCGGAGATACGCAGTATTTT. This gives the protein CASSLGSRDRVGDTQYF.

Here the CDR3 DNA reads TGTGCCAGCAGCTTAGTAGCGGGAGTTGAGACCGGGGAGCTGTTTTTT. This encodes CASSLVAGVETGELFF. The chain has TRBV7-2 and TRBJ2-2, with TRBD2 matching 9 bases. V lost 1 base and J lost 5; bases outside the gene matches: 5. This CDR3 spans 16 amino acids. The germline V gene encodes CDR1 SGHTA and CDR2 FQGNSA.

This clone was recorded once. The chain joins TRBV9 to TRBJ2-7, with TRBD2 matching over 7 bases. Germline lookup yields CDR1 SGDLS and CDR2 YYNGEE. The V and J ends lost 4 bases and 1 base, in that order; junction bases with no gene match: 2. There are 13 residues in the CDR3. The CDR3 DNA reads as TGTGCCAGCAGCACCGGGGGGTCCTACGAGCAGTACTTC. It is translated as CASSTGGSYEQYF.

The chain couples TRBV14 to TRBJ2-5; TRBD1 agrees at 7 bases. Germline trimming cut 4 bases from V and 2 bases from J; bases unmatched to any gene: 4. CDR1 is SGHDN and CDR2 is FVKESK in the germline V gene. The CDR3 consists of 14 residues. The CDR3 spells CASSRDSTQETQYF. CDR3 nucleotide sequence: TGTGCCAGCAGCCGGGACAGTACTCAAGAGACCCAGTACTTC.

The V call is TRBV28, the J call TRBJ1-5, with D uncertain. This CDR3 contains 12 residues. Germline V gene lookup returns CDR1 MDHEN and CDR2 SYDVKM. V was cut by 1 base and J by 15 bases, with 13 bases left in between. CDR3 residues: CASSLSGIGSHF. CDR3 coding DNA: TGTGCCAGCAGTTTATCAGGTATAGGGTCGCATTTT.

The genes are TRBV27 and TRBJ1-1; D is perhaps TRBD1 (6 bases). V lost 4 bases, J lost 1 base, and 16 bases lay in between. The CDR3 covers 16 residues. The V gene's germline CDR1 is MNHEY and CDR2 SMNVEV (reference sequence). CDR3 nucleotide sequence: TGTGCCAGCAGTTCGATCTCCGGGACAAGGAACACTGAAGCTTTCTTT. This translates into CASSSISGTRNTEAFF.

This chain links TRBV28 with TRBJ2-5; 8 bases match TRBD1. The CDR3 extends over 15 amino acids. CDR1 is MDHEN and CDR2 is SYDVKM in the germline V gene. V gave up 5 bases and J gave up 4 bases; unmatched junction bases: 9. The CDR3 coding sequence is TGTGCCAGCAGTGTGATGGGGACAGGCCGAGAGACCCAGTACTTC. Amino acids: CASSVMGTGRETQYF. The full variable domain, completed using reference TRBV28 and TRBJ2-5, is DVKVTQSSRYLVKRTGEKVFLECVQDMDHENMFWYRQDPGLGLRLIYFSYDVKMKEKGDIPEGYSVSREKKERFSLILESASTNQTSMYLCASSVMGTGRETQYFGPGTRLLVL.

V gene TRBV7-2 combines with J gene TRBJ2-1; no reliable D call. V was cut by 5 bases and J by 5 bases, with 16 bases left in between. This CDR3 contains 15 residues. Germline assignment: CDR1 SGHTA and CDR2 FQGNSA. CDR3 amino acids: CASSTTVGYNNEQFF. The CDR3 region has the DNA TGTGCCAGCAGCACGACTGTCGGGTATAACAATGAGCAGTTCTTC.

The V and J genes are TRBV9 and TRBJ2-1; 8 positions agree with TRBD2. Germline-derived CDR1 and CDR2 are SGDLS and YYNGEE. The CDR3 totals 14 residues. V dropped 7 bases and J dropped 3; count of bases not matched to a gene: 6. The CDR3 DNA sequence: TGTGCCAGCGAGCCGCTAGCGGGCTACAATGAGCAGTTCTTC. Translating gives CASEPLAGYNEQFF.

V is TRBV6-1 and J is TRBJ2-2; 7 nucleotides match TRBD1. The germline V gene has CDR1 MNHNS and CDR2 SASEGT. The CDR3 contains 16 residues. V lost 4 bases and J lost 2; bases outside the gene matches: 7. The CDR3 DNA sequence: TGTGCCAGCAGTGGTAGACAGGGCTTTAACACCGGGGAGCTGTTTTTT. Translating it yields CASSGRQGFNTGELFF.

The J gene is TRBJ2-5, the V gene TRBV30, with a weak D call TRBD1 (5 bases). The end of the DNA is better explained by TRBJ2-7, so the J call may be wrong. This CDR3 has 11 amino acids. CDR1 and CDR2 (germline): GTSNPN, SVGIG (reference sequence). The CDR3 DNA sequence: TGTGCCTGGAGCAGGGACTACGAGCAGTACTTC. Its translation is CAWSRDYEQYF.

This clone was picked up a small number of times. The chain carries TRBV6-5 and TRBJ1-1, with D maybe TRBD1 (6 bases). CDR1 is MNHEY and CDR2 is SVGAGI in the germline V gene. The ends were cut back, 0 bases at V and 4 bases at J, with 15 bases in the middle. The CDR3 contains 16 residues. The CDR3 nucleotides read TGTGCCAGCAGTTACTCGCCAACAGGGCGGCGCACTGAAGCTTTCTTT. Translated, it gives CASSYSPTGRRTEAFF.